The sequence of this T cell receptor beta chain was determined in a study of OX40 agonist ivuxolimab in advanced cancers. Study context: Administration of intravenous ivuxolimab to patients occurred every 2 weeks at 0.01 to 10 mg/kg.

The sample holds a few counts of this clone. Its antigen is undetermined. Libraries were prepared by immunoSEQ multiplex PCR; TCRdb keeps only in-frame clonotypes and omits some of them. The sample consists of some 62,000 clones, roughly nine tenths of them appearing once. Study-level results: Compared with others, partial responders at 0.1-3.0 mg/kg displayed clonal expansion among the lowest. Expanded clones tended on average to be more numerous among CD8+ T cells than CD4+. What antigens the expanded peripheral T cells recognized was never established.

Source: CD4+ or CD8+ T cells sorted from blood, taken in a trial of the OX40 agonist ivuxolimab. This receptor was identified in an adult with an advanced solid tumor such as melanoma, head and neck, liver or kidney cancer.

This chain's CDR3 is CASRRRQNQPQHF. The DNA of the CDR3 is TGTGCCAGCAGACGTAGACAGAACCAGCCCCAGCATTTT. The V gene is TRBV6-5, the J gene TRBJ1-5, with D possibly being TRBD1 (5 bases). The CDR3 runs 13 residues. Trimming removed 6 bases from V and 7 bases from J, with 13 bases in between. Germline assignment: CDR1 MNHEY and CDR2 SVGAGI.